This entry is about one TCR beta chain. Its antigen is not known. The data were obtained in a study of vaccination effects on CD4 cells after COVID-19. Turning to the study itself: Participants received two doses of either the BNT162b2 or mRNA-1273 vaccine. General study points: Few convalescent patients and no early post-infection timepoints were included in the study.

Ahead of sequencing, the ViraFEST assay grew antigen-specific CD4+ T cells using viral peptide pools. Cultured cells yielded isolated CD4+ T cells after more than nine days. Having tested negative for nucleocapsid antibodies, the vaccine recipients showed no prior SARS-CoV-2 infection. Roughly 1.9 million PBMC were placed in each well, which was supplemented with approximately 9.2 IU/ml IL-2 and approximately 10 ug/ml peptides. IL-2 medium supplanted half the medium on days 3 and 7. The germline gives CDR1 KGHDR, CDR2 SFDVKD. CDR3 length: 14 residues. V shed 7 bases and J shed 4 bases, with 12 bases lying between them. Libraries were prepared by immunoSEQ multiplex PCR; TCRdb keeps only in-frame clonotypes and omits some of them. This table holds approximately 30,000 clones, 72% found once.

This TCR came from a human donor who received a COVID-19 vaccine. The material sequenced was CD4+ T cells from PBMCs cultured with SARS-CoV-2 spike peptides, taken before COVID-19 vaccination. V gene TRBV24-1 combines with J gene TRBJ2-2; D ambiguous. DNA of the CDR3: TGTGCCACCAGCTCGGGCGGCGGCACCGGGGAGCTGTTTTTT. Translating gives CATSSGGGTGELFF.